Listed below are T cell receptor beta chains from one sample, sequenced in a study of Tregs in tolerant kidney transplant recipients. Assay: immunoSEQ multiplex PCR; the TCRdb copy retains only in-frame clones and omits some. Found here are 20,000 to 25,000 clones, roughly 80% of them singletons; the top ten hold roughly 26%. The sample in question was CD8+ T cells from blood (PBMCs), obtained 6 months after the transplant. The receptors come from a human patient who received a combined kidney and bone marrow transplant. The T cells may come from the graft donor. CDR3s leave out the opening cysteine and the closing phenylalanine or tryptophan.

j_call: TRBJ1-2
v_call: TRBV7-9
cdr3_aa: ASSSLWGDGYT

j_call: TRBJ1-4
v_call: TRBV7-3
cdr3_aa: ASSFTDSLYEKLF

j_call: TRBJ2-7
v_call: TRBV5-1
cdr3_aa: ASSLAGLYEQY

j_call: TRBJ2-6
v_call: TRBV2
cdr3_aa: ASGKESGANVLT

j_call: TRBJ2-1
v_call: TRBV11-2
cdr3_aa: ASSLFSGGRINEQF

j_call: TRBJ1-4
v_call: TRBV27
cdr3_aa: ASSPINSDRGWEKLF

j_call: TRBJ2-7
v_call: TRBV29-1
cdr3_aa: SVMIGQGVYEQY

j_call: TRBJ2-1
v_call: TRBV11-3
cdr3_aa: ASSLGDCGRPAGCEQF

j_call: TRBJ2-3
v_call: TRBV5-4
cdr3_aa: ASSPQWGGGPDTQY

j_call: TRBJ1-2
v_call: TRBV4-3
cdr3_aa: ASSQDRQSYYGYT

j_call: TRBJ1-5
v_call: TRBV5-6
cdr3_aa: ASSPGPYSNQPQH

j_call: TRBJ2-7
v_call: TRBV7-9
cdr3_aa: ASAVGDSLIYEQY

j_call: TRBJ2-2
v_call: TRBV7-3
cdr3_aa: ASSSVPGELF

j_call: TRBJ2-3
v_call: TRBV28
cdr3_aa: ASSPGVDTDTQY

j_call: TRBJ2-7
v_call: TRBV7-2
cdr3_aa: ASSFLGSSYEQY

j_call: TRBJ2-3
v_call: TRBV10-3
cdr3_aa: ATRLARSTDTQY

j_call: TRBJ1-4
v_call: TRBV21-1
cdr3_aa: ASRKKLKTGANEKLF

j_call: TRBJ1-1
v_call: TRBV4-1
cdr3_aa: ASSQEPGMNTEAF

j_call: TRBJ1-6
v_call: TRBV30
cdr3_aa: AWRGSYNSPLH

j_call: TRBJ2-7
v_call: TRBV5-1
cdr3_aa: ASSFGAGGPSEQY

j_call: TRBJ2-4
v_call: TRBV27
cdr3_aa: ASRGALAKNIQY

j_call: TRBJ1-5
v_call: TRBV4-1
cdr3_aa: ASSQRATGNQPQH

j_call: TRBJ2-1
v_call: TRBV9
cdr3_aa: ASSVPIAGGVNEQF

j_call: TRBJ2-5
v_call: TRBV9
cdr3_aa: ASSVAGGAMGEETQY

j_call: TRBJ2-7
v_call: TRBV6-5
cdr3_aa: ASRQGPYEQY

j_call: TRBJ2-1
v_call: TRBV7-2
cdr3_aa: ASSLRDRLYNEQF

j_call: TRBJ2-7
v_call: TRBV6-1
cdr3_aa: ASSERGNRRDEQY

j_call: TRBJ2-7
v_call: TRBV5-6
cdr3_aa: ASSFVSGVAYEQY

j_call: TRBJ1-2
v_call: TRBV25-1
cdr3_aa: ASSELRGNDGYT

j_call: TRBJ2-1
v_call: TRBV25-1
cdr3_aa: ASSETGGSYNEQF

j_call: TRBJ1-6
v_call: TRBV6-4
cdr3_aa: ASSDSGGLSSYNSPLH

j_call: .
v_call: TRBV21-1
cdr3_aa: ASSKANCTYEQY

j_call: TRBJ1-5
v_call: TRBV4-3
cdr3_aa: ASSQFSGGQPQH

j_call: TRBJ2-7
v_call: TRBV30
cdr3_aa: AWSDDQLNYEQY

j_call: TRBJ1-2
v_call: TRBV2
cdr3_aa: ASSEPGENGYT

j_call: TRBJ2-4
v_call: TRBV19
cdr3_aa: ASSPQAKNIQY

j_call: TRBJ2-7
v_call: TRBV5-1
cdr3_aa: ASSSTELYEQY

j_call: TRBJ2-3
v_call: TRBV15
cdr3_aa: ATSRDPLAGTDTQY

j_call: TRBJ2-2
v_call: TRBV4-3
cdr3_aa: ASSLDRTRGGELF

j_call: TRBJ1-2
v_call: TRBV4-1
cdr3_aa: ASSQERQGPYGYT

j_call: TRBJ2-7
v_call: TRBV15
cdr3_aa: ATSIQLAGTYEQY

j_call: TRBJ2-1
v_call: TRBV25-1
cdr3_aa: ASSESVENPYYNEQF

j_call: .
v_call: TRBV7-9
cdr3_aa: ASSERLAGVFHEQY

j_call: TRBJ2-3
v_call: TRBV4-1
cdr3_aa: ASSQGPSTDTQY

j_call: TRBJ2-2
v_call: TRBV9
cdr3_aa: ASSEDSSHLNTGELF

j_call: TRBJ2-7
v_call: TRBV7-9
cdr3_aa: ASSSYSGVFSYEQY

j_call: TRBJ2-6
v_call: TRBV19
cdr3_aa: ASSIDLDGAGANVLT

j_call: TRBJ2-5
v_call: TRBV5-6
cdr3_aa: ASSLVWAAGETQY

j_call: TRBJ2-7
v_call: TRBV19
cdr3_aa: ASSILAEDEQY

j_call: TRBJ2-1
v_call: TRBV18
cdr3_aa: ASSPASGTSYNEQF

j_call: TRBJ2-7
v_call: TRBV19
cdr3_aa: ASSPGGSTYEQY

j_call: TRBJ2-7
v_call: TRBV11-2
cdr3_aa: ASSILSGGPYEQY

j_call: TRBJ2-7
v_call: TRBV9
cdr3_aa: ASSVACTGPWASSYEQY

j_call: TRBJ2-3
v_call: TRBV4-1
cdr3_aa: ASSQLDADTQY